This TCR beta chain was observed in a study of blood T cell repertoires in COVID-19. There are 14 residues in the CDR3. In germline, CDR1 is SGHRS, CDR2 YFSETQ. The V gene end was trimmed by 4 bases and the J gene end by 10 bases; junction bases not matched to a gene: 6. Method: immunoSEQ multiplex PCR; TCRdb's copy keeps in-frame clones and lacks some. The sample has fewer than 350,000 clones, 90% seen once. This clonotype was sampled from a woman under 30 with acute COVID-19. The source material was PBMCs or T cells enriched from blood (not recorded which). The V gene is TRBV5-1, the J gene TRBJ1-6; 9 nucleotides agree with TRBD1. In DNA, the CDR3 is TGCGCCAGCAGCCTAGGGACAGGGCACTCACCCCTCCACTTT. Translation: CASSLGTGHSPLHF.